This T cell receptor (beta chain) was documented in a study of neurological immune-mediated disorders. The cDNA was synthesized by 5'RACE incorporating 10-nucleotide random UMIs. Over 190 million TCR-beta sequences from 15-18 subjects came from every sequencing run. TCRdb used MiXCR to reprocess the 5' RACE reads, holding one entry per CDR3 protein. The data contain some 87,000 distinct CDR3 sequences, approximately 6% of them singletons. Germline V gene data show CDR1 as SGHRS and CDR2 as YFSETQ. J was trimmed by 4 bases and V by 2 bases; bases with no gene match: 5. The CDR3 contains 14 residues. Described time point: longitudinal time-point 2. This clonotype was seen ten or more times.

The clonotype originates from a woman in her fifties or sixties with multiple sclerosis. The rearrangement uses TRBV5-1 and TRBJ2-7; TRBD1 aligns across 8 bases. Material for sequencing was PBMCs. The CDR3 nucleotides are TGCGCCAGCAGCTTTGGGGGACAGGATTACGAGCAGTACTTC. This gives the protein CASSFGGQDYEQYF.